What follows is one T cell receptor (beta chain) and its context. The data originate from a study of CD8 T cells in Susac syndrome. The RNA input was about 0.45 to 1 ug, and it was reverse transcribed with random hexamers. Amplification of TCR beta CDR3 across 54 Vbeta and 13 Jbeta was performed with immunoSEQ multiplex PCR. TCRdb re-analysed the immunoSEQ multiplex PCR reads in MiXCR, keeping a single row per CDR3 protein. The repertoire holds approximately 270,000 distinct CDR3 sequences, with approximately 92% as singletons. High-throughput TCR beta sequencing covered peripheral CD8+ and CD4+ T cells. The multiple sclerosis control group comprised treatment-naive patients with stable or active relapsing-remitting disease. Negative isolation yielded CD4+ and CD8+ T cells, and FACS enriched TEMRA cells. Germline CDR1 reads SGHDN; CDR2 reads FVKESK. The ends lost 1 base at V and 5 bases at J; junction bases unmatched: 7. The CDR3 length is 16 residues.

Specimen: CD4+ T cells from PBMCs. The gene calls are TRBV14 and TRBJ2-3; TRBD1 matches at 9 bases. The receptor was isolated from a human donor with multiple sclerosis. The CDR3 protein is CASSQGSGTGLDTQYF. CDR3 bases: TGTGCCAGCAGCCAAGGGAGCGGGACAGGGTTAGATACGCAGTATTTT.